This T cell receptor (beta chain) was identified during a study of T cell responses to AZD1222 COVID-19 vaccine (dated by TCRdb to the early 2020s). A note on the overall study: AZD1222 recipients with second doses at about 4 weeks or about 12 weeks were pooled, because spike-specific TCR depth and breadth did not differ between schedules. A total of approximately 250 trial participants underwent TCR sequencing, of whom some 200 had received two doses of AZD1222 and around 25 had received two doses of the MenACWY control vaccine. Trial participants were enrolled into age subgroups of 18-55, 56-69 and 70-plus years, which contained approximately 150, 28 and 58 TCR-sequenced participants, respectively.

The CDR3, from cysteine to phenylalanine, totals 15 residues. The retained sequence is limited to the CDR3, 45 bases, with the frame set at the first base. Trimming takes 0 bases off V and 2 bases off J; junction bases not matched to a gene: 3. Sequences KGHSH (CDR1) and LQKENI (CDR2) are obtained from the germline V gene. A word on this clone: Which antigen it targets is not known. Base qualities are missing; no much larger clone stands one base away.

Broad study findings and their caveats: Nearly half of unique spike-specific TCRs reportedly recognized epitopes outside regions mutated in the B.1.351 and B.1.1.7 variants. Only five or six AZD1222 recipients were SARS-CoV-2 seropositive at baseline, limiting conclusions about previously exposed vaccinees. After two AZD1222 doses, spike-specific TCR breadth and depth were significantly higher than at day 0 and than in MenACWY recipients. Most participants were white British and females outnumbered males, and the authors suggested that clonal diversity may have been underestimated. Because no day 14 peak-response samples were available, the repertoires could be characterized only after the peak T cell response. The 56-69-year group was small, and its depth increase did not reach significance, likely because of low power. The vaccine-associated CD4 TCRs covered the entire spike protein, and the dominant responses fell in regions 160-218 and 743-854.

The CDR3 regions of human TCRbeta chains were analyzed by immunosequencing. From the authors' description of their analysis: TCRs in the repertoires were matched against a reference library of SARS-CoV-2-specific TCRs that had been generated with the MIRA antigen-specificity platform. Breadth meant the fraction of unique TCRs that were SARS-CoV-2-associated, whereas depth meant the fraction of total T cells that were SARS-CoV-2-associated. Using the MIRA data, each spike-specific TCR was mapped to the spike region that the TCR reacts to and placed in a CD4 or CD8 class. Log10-transformed breadth and depth values were compared by one-way ANOVA with Sidak's multiple comparisons tests. Sourced from immuneACCESS, this table was stored by TCRdb with only in-frame sequences that have V and J called. A share of the clones is absent; for the studies checked, an unresolved V gene accounts for under half, and the remainder has no known explanation. The DNA gave D and trimming, while V, J and clone size come from that table. Across this sample there are about 120,000 clones, with 90% to 95% seen only once. The top ten constitute under 3.5% of the sample.

Per the publication, the time point label means: baseline before first vaccination. The vaccinee samples were drawn from two UK trials, COV001 and COV002, one of which was a single-blind randomized controlled phase 2/3 trial testing AZD1222 (ChAdOx1 nCoV-19) in healthy adults. Trial participant PBMC samples were collected at day 0 and day 28 after the second dose for TCRbeta chain sequencing. This clonotype was sampled from an adult in good health. In this chain, TRBV18 is recombined with TRBJ1-2, with 7 bases in between that match TRBD1. The starting material was peripheral blood, obtained on day 0 of AZD1222 vaccination. The CDR3 sequence is CASSPPAGGNYGYTF. The DNA sequence is TGTGCCAGCTCACCACCGGCAGGGGGAAACTATGGCTACACCTTC.